This T cell receptor (beta chain) originates from a study of blood T cell repertoires in COVID-19. Study details: COVID-19 samples from acute and convalescent phases originated in the United States, Italy and Spain. Nucleic acid was either cDNA or gDNA, and it came from T cells, B-cell-depleted T cells, or PBMCs.

The germline V gene has CDR1 LGHNA and CDR2 YNFKEQ. The CDR3 contains 14 residues. Trimming left V 0 bases short and J 6 bases short, with 8 bases between. Authors' processing steps: Estimation of nucleated cell counts was performed using reference gene primer amplification. TCRdb's copy holds only in-frame clones and misses some; the assay was immunoSEQ multiplex PCR. V, J and clone size derive from that table, while D and trimming were established from the DNA sequence. The sample carries about 97,000 clones, roughly 85% recorded once. The receptor was isolated from a woman in her 70s with active or convalescent COVID-19. V is TRBV4-2 and J is TRBJ2-2; possible D gene TRBD2, 5 bases. The source material was peripheral blood. For the CDR3, the DNA is TGTGCCAGCAGCCAAGATGTGGGAGCCGGGGAGCTGTTTTTT. As protein: CASSQDVGAGELFF.